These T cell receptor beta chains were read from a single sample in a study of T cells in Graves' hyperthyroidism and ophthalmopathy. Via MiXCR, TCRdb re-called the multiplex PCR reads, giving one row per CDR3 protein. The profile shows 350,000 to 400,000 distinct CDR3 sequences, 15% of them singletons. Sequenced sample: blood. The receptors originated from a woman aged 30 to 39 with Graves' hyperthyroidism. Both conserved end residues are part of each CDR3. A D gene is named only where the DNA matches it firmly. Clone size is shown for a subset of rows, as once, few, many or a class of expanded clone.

CDR3: CASVREGLPDTQYF
DNA: TGTGCCAGCGTACGGGAGGGCCTGCCAGATACGCAGTATTTT
V: TRBV5-4
D: TRBD2
J: TRBJ2-3
length: 14
size: NA

CDR3: CASSLSNTGELFF
DNA: TGTGCCAGCAGTTTATCGAACACCGGGGAGCTGTTTTTT
V: TRBV27
D: NA
J: TRBJ2-2
length: 13
size: many

CDR3: CASSLGPGEVYGYTF
DNA: TGTGCCAGCAGCTTAGGGCCAGGGGAGGTCTATGGCTACACCTTC
V: TRBV7-2
D: NA
J: TRBJ1-2
length: 15
size: many

CDR3: CSVCVRQGLYEQYF
DNA: TGCAGCGTCTGCGTCCGACAGGGGCTCTACGAGCAGTACTTC
V: TRBV29-1
D: TRBD1
J: TRBJ2-7
length: 14
size: few

CDR3: CSASWGASGKDTQYF
DNA: TGCAGTGCTAGTTGGGGGGCTAGCGGCAAAGATACGCAGTATTTT
V: TRBV20-1
D: NA
J: TRBJ2-3
length: 15
size: NA

CDR3: CASSRDGRSNQPQHF
DNA: TGTGCCAGCAGCAGGGACGGACGTAGCAATCAGCCCCAGCATTTT
V: TRBV7-2
D: NA
J: TRBJ1-5
length: 15
size: NA

CDR3: CASSTLGLAGGFKNIQYF
DNA: TGTGCCAGCAGTACCCTGGGACTAGCGGGAGGATTCAAAAACATTCAGTACTTC
V: TRBV6-1
D: TRBD2
J: TRBJ2-4
length: 18
size: NA

CDR3: CASSRAGPLEQYF
DNA: TGTGCCAGCAGCCGGGCGGGGCCCCTCGAGCAGTACTTC
V: TRBV12-3/TRBV12-4
D: NA
J: TRBJ2-7
length: 13
size: few

CDR3: CASSVQGYANTGELFF
DNA: TGTGCCAGCAGTGTTCAGGGTTACGCGAACACCGGGGAGCTGTTTTTT
V: TRBV6-1
D: NA
J: TRBJ2-2
length: 16
size: many

CDR3: CSAEPGGGETQYF
DNA: TGCAGTGCAGAACCAGGGGGCGGGGAGACCCAGTACTTC
V: TRBV20-1
D: TRBD1
J: TRBJ2-5
length: 13
size: many

CDR3: CASSLGLGAVYEQYF
DNA: TGTGCCAGCAGCTTAGGTCTGGGGGCGGTCTACGAGCAGTACTTC
V: TRBV7-9
D: NA
J: TRBJ2-7
length: 15
size: many

CDR3: CASSYPGVHEQYF
DNA: TGTGCCAGCAGTTACCCAGGGGTCCACGAGCAGTACTTC
V: TRBV6-6
D: NA
J: TRBJ2-7
length: 13
size: few

CDR3: CASSYWVSMGYEQYF
DNA: TGTGCCAGCAGTTATTGGGTCTCCATGGGGTACGAGCAGTACTTC
V: TRBV28
D: NA
J: TRBJ2-7
length: 15
size: many

CDR3: CASSLASKGTPSYEQYF
DNA: TGTGCCAGCAGCTTAGCCTCCAAGGGGACTCCCTCCTACGAGCAGTACTTC
V: TRBV13
D: NA
J: TRBJ2-7
length: 17
size: many

CDR3: CASGRDQNTEAFF
DNA: TGTGCTAGTGGTCGCGACCAGAACACTGAAGCTTTCTTT
V: TRBV12-5
D: NA
J: TRBJ1-1
length: 13
size: NA

CDR3: CASSESGAGKAFF
DNA: TGCGCCAGCAGTGAGTCGGGTGCGGGGAAAGCTTTCTTT
V: TRBV10-1
D: NA
J: TRBJ1-1
length: 13
size: NA

CDR3: CASSLGLGGTTDTQYF
DNA: TGTGCCAGCAGCTTAGGACTCGGGGGCACCACAGATACGCAGTATTTT
V: TRBV11-2
D: NA
J: TRBJ2-3
length: 16
size: NA

CDR3: CAISEPGAGGNTEAFF
DNA: TGTGCCATCAGTGAGCCTGGGGCAGGGGGGAACACTGAAGCTTTCTTT
V: TRBV10-3
D: TRBD1
J: TRBJ1-1
length: 16
size: NA

CDR3: CASSLEQELFF
DNA: TGTGCCAGCAGCTTGGAACAGGAGCTGTTTTTT
V: TRBV5-6
D: NA
J: TRBJ2-2
length: 11
size: NA

CDR3: CASSLGGLAGVGNEQFF
DNA: TGTGCCAGCAGCTTAGGGGGACTAGCCGGGGTAGGGAATGAGCAGTTCTTC
V: TRBV11-1
D: TRBD2
J: TRBJ2-1
length: 17
size: NA

CDR3: CAGSTGQGAVMNTEAFF
DNA: TGCGCCGGCAGCACCGGACAGGGGGCAGTAATGAACACTGAAGCTTTCTTT
V: TRBV5-1
D: TRBD1
J: TRBJ1-1
length: 17
size: few

CDR3: CASSQGDRGTEAFF
DNA: TGCGCCAGCAGCCAAGGGGACAGGGGCACTGAAGCTTTCTTT
V: TRBV4-1
D: TRBD1
J: TRBJ1-1
length: 14
size: NA

CDR3: CSARDSSGSRAYNEQFF
DNA: TGCAGTGCTAGAGATAGCAGCGGGAGCCGCGCTTACAATGAGCAGTTCTTC
V: TRBV20-1
D: TRBD2
J: TRBJ2-1
length: 17
size: NA

CDR3: CASSLIPVSAGNEQFF
DNA: TGTGCCAGCAGCTTAATTCCCGTCAGCGCGGGCAATGAGCAGTTCTTC
V: TRBV7-3
D: NA
J: TRBJ2-1
length: 16
size: NA

CDR3: CSVGWGGNTEAFF
DNA: TGCAGCGTTGGGTGGGGGGGGAACACTGAAGCTTTCTTT
V: TRBV29-1
D: NA
J: TRBJ1-1
length: 13
size: NA

CDR3: CASSSTYSGRGDTQYF
DNA: TGTGCCAGCAGCTCGACATATAGCGGGAGAGGAGATACGCAGTATTTT
V: TRBV7-9
D: TRBD2
J: TRBJ2-3
length: 16
size: NA

CDR3: CASSPIPPGGNSYNEQFF
DNA: TGTGCCAGCAGCCCCATCCCCCCCGGCGGAAACTCCTACAATGAGCAGTTCTTC
V: TRBV4-2
D: NA
J: TRBJ2-1
length: 18
size: few

CDR3: CASSLGFSEQYF
DNA: TGTGCCAGCAGCTTAGGATTCAGCGAGCAGTACTTC
V: TRBV11-2
D: NA
J: TRBJ2-7
length: 12
size: many

CDR3: CASSYGADEAFF
DNA: TGTGCCAGCAGTTATGGGGCAGACGAAGCTTTCTTT
V: TRBV6-1
D: NA
J: TRBJ1-1
length: 12
size: few

CDR3: CASSRAGSTDTQYF
DNA: TGTGCCAGCAGTCGAGCGGGGAGCACAGATACGCAGTATTTT
V: TRBV28
D: TRBD2
J: TRBJ2-3
length: 14
size: many

CDR3: CASSTGTGSNTGELFF
DNA: TGTGCCAGCAGTACCGGGACAGGGTCGAACACCGGGGAGCTGTTTTTT
V: TRBV12-3/TRBV12-4
D: TRBD1
J: TRBJ2-2
length: 16
size: few

CDR3: CASMPGADTGELFF
DNA: TGTGCCAGCATGCCGGGGGCGGACACCGGGGAGCTGTTTTTT
V: TRBV27
D: NA
J: TRBJ2-2
length: 14
size: many

CDR3: CASRGRIAATNTEAFF
DNA: TGTGCCAGCAGGGGACGGATCGCCGCTACGAACACTGAAGCTTTCTTT
V: TRBV28
D: NA
J: TRBJ1-1
length: 16
size: NA

CDR3: CATSRGAADTGELFF
DNA: TGTGCCACCAGCAGAGGCGCGGCCGACACCGGGGAGCTGTTTTTT
V: TRBV15
D: NA
J: TRBJ2-2
length: 15
size: many

CDR3: CASSAEGVADTQYF
DNA: TGCGCCAGCAGCGCGGAAGGGGTTGCAGATACGCAGTATTTT
V: TRBV5-1
D: NA
J: TRBJ2-3
length: 14
size: many

CDR3: CASSLGAPAYNSPLHF
DNA: TGTGCCAGCAGCTTAGGGGCGCCAGCCTATAATTCACCCCTCCACTTT
V: TRBV11-2
D: NA
J: TRBJ1-6
length: 16
size: many

CDR3: CSADFGHEQYF
DNA: TGCAGTGCGGACTTCGGACACGAGCAGTACTTC
V: TRBV20-1
D: NA
J: TRBJ2-7
length: 11
size: NA

CDR3: CASSFETLENTGELFF
DNA: TGTGCCAGCAGCTTCGAGACGCTGGAGAACACCGGGGAGCTGTTTTTT
V: TRBV13
D: NA
J: TRBJ2-2
length: 16
size: NA

CDR3: CASSFGGAYNEQFF
DNA: TGTGCCAGCAGCTTCGGCGGGGCCTACAATGAGCAGTTCTTC
V: TRBV7-9
D: NA
J: TRBJ2-1
length: 14
size: few

CDR3: CSARDPRAEAFF
DNA: TGCAGTGCTAGAGACCCAAGGGCAGAAGCTTTCTTT
V: TRBV20-1
D: NA
J: TRBJ1-1
length: 12
size: many

CDR3: CASSDYRGGPQHF
DNA: TGCGCCAGCAGTGACTATAGGGGGGGTCCCCAGCATTTT
V: TRBV10-1
D: NA
J: TRBJ1-5
length: 13
size: NA

CDR3: CASSSVSSGELFF
DNA: TGTGCCAGCAGTTCCGTTAGCTCCGGGGAGCTGTTTTTT
V: TRBV6-1
D: NA
J: TRBJ2-2
length: 13
size: few